Each of the 23 T cell receptor beta chains below was sequenced from the same sample in a study of blood T cell repertoires in COVID-19. Only in-frame clones appear in the TCRdb table, and some are missing; sequencing was by immunoSEQ multiplex PCR. The sample contains about 250,000 clones, 80% to 90% of which appear only once. Specimen: PBMCs or T cells enriched from blood (not recorded which). All receptors come from a young woman who had recovered from COVID-19.

The chain links TRBV2 to TRBJ2-6, with a weak D call TRBD1 (5 bases). Germline V lookup: CDR1 SNHLY, CDR2 FYNNEI. V lost 0 bases to trimming and J lost 0 bases, with 9 bases between them. This CDR3 has 17 amino acids. Here the CDR3 reads CASSEAATDSGANVLTF. DNA for the CDR3: TGTGCCAGCAGTGAAGCGGCGACAGACTCTGGGGCCAACGTCCTGACTTTC.

CDR3 amino acids: CASSPGQFYEQYF. In DNA form, the CDR3 reads TGTGCCAGCAGTCCCGGACAGTTCTACGAGCAGTACTTC. V and J are TRBV7-8 and TRBJ2-7, with a possible D match to TRBD1 (6 bases). V shed 6 bases and J shed 3 bases, with 12 bases lying between them. CDR3 length equals 13 residues. The germline V gene encodes CDR1 SGHVS and CDR2 FQNEAQ. The complete variable domain, with remaining parts taken from reference TRBV7-8 and TRBJ2-7, reads GAGVSQSPRYKVAKRGQDVALRCDPISGHVSLFWYQQALGQGPEFLTYFQNEAQLDKSGLPSDRFFAERPEGSVSTLKIQRTQQEDSAVYLCASSPGQFYEQYFGPGTRLTVT.

This clone appeared once. The chain couples TRBV14 to TRBJ2-2; D is ambiguous. V was shortened by 2 bases and J by 5 bases, with 6 bases between the two germline ends. The CDR3 is made up of 13 amino acids. Germline V gene data show CDR1 as SGHDN and CDR2 as FVKESK. Here the CDR3 reads CASSQSQTGELFF. The CDR3 DNA follows: TGTGCCAGCAGCCAATCCCAAACCGGGGAGCTGTTTTTT.

The rearrangement links TRBV2 to TRBJ2-3, with 14 positions matching TRBD2. The germline V gene has CDR1 SNHLY and CDR2 FYNNEI. Trimming removed 7 bases from V and 0 bases from J; junction bases left unmatched: 12. The CDR3 has 19 residues. CDR3 region: CASTLMTSGGGVSTDTQYF. The CDR3 DNA sequence: TGTGCCAGCACCCTGATGACTAGCGGGGGGGGTGTGAGCACAGATACGCAGTATTTT.

This clone has only one observation. In DNA form, the CDR3 reads TGTGCCAGTAATAACTACCGGGACCTACAGGGGCATGGCTACACCTTC. Amino acid sequence: CASNNYRDLQGHGYTF. V gene TRBV19 combines with J gene TRBJ1-2; 7 bases fit TRBD1. Trimming at V came to 7 bases and at J to 6 bases, leaving 17 bases not matched to a gene. Germline lookup yields CDR1 LNHDA and CDR2 SQIVND (reference sequence). The CDR3 extends over 16 amino acids.

CDR3 sequence (DNA): TGTGCCAGCCCAGTAAACAATGAGCAGTTCTTC. Amino acid sequence: CASPVNNEQFF. The rearrangement uses TRBV6-4 and TRBJ2-1; D remains ambiguous. Germline V gene data show CDR1 as MRHNA and CDR2 as SNTAGT. V shed 8 bases and J shed 5 bases, with 7 bases lying between them. This CDR3 contains 11 residues.

The CDR3 sequence is CASTLGAGGQGTQYF. The DNA of the CDR3 is TGTGCCAGCACCCTGGGGGCGGGGGGGCAGGGTACGCAGTATTTT. The J gene is TRBJ2-3, the V gene TRBV2; TRBD2 matches at 9 bases. The CDR3 spans 15 residues. The V segment lost 7 bases and the J segment 8 bases; nucleotides outside the gene matches: 13. Per germline, CDR1 SNHLY and CDR2 FYNNEI.

The CDR3, as DNA: TGTGCCAGCAGCGTCGCGGCGGCGGGGCCCCACTCTGGAAACACCATATATTTT. Its protein is CASSVAAAGPHSGNTIYF. The gene calls are TRBV9 and TRBJ1-3; tentative D call: TRBD1 (5 bases). Germline V gives CDR1 SGDLS, CDR2 YYNGEE. The CDR3 consists of 18 residues. V dropped 2 bases and J dropped 0 bases, with 18 bases sitting between them.

The chain joins TRBV6-1 to TRBJ1-2, with TRBD1 as a possible D gene (5 bases). The germline V gene has CDR1 MNHNS and CDR2 SASEGT. This CDR3 has 13 amino acids. Between the trimmed V and J ends, which lost 2 bases and 5 bases, there was a span of 9 bases. CDR3 protein: CASSELTGYGYTF. In DNA form, the CDR3 reads TGTGCCAGCAGTGAATTAACAGGTTATGGCTACACCTTC.

This chain uses TRBV6-5 with TRBJ2-5; D is possibly TRBD2 (6 bases). Germline V lookup: CDR1 MNHEY, CDR2 SVGAGI. Trimming removed 3 bases from V and 3 bases from J, with 14 bases in between. This CDR3 has 15 amino acids. The CDR3 sequence: CASSYRVPGEETQYF. CDR3 DNA sequence: TGTGCCAGCAGTTATAGGGTCCCGGGGGAAGAGACCCAGTACTTC.

The genes are TRBV5-1 and TRBJ2-7; D may be TRBD1 (6 bases). CDR1 and CDR2 (germline): SGHRS, YFSETQ. This CDR3 comprises 15 residues. Trimming took 4 bases from V and 0 from J, leaving 14 bases between them. In nucleotides, the CDR3 is TGCGCCAGCAGCATAGGCCCGACAGGCTCCTACGAGCAGTACTTC. Protein product: CASSIGPTGSYEQYF.

The chain combines TRBV24-1 with TRBJ2-3; D is possibly TRBD2 (6 bases). CDR1 and CDR2 from the germline V gene are KGHDR and SFDVKD. The CDR3 has 14 amino acids. V lost 0 bases, J lost 6 bases, and 9 bases lay in between. The CDR3 region has the DNA TGTGCCACCAGTGATTTGGCGGAGGGGGATACGCAGTATTTT. Its protein is CATSDLAEGDTQYF.

This sequence joins TRBV7-9 and TRBJ1-2; TRBD1 might be the D (5 bases). The germline V gene has CDR1 SEHNR and CDR2 FQNEAQ (reference sequence). Trimming took 1 base from V and 6 from J, leaving 6 bases between them. CDR3 length equals 12 residues. The CDR3: CASSLGQNGYTF. The CDR3 DNA is TGTGCCAGCAGCTTAGGACAGAATGGCTACACCTTC.

The rearrangement joins TRBV2 to TRBJ2-1, with TRBD1 matching over 7 bases. The V gene's germline CDR1 is SNHLY and CDR2 FYNNEI. The junction had 4 bases not matched to a gene; V was cut back by 9 bases and J by 2 bases. The CDR3 covers 13 residues. CDR3 bases: TGTGCCAGTCGAGGGGGCCCCTACAATGAGCAGTTCTTC. The encoded protein is CASRGGPYNEQFF.

The CDR3 loop is CASSGGEVEQYF. CDR3 in DNA: TGTGCCAGCAGTGGGGGGGAGGTCGAGCAGTACTTC. The chain has TRBV2 and TRBJ2-7; perhaps TRBD2 as D (6 bases). CDR1 SNHLY and CDR2 FYNNEI come from the germline V gene. Trimming took off 4 bases at V and 6 bases at J, with 10 bases between the two ends. CDR3 size: 12 residues.

This clone was recorded only once. The rearrangement links TRBV6-5 to TRBJ2-7; 7 positions agree with TRBD2. With 0 bases clipped from V and 0 bases from J, the junction kept 2 bases outside the gene matches. Looked up from germline, CDR1 is MNHEY and CDR2 is SVGAGI. CDR3 length: 15 residues. The CDR3: CASSYSASGSYEQYF. The CDR3 bases are TGTGCCAGCAGTTACTCGGCTAGCGGCTCCTACGAGCAGTACTTC.

CDR3 bases: TGCGCCAGCAGCCGCCTAGTCTCTGGAAACACCATATATTTT. It specifies CASSRLVSGNTIYF. The chain uses TRBV4-1 and TRBJ1-3; D not resolved. Trimming pared 4 bases from V and 0 bases from J, leaving 7 bases between. This CDR3 has 14 residues. Germline values: CDR1 MGHRA, CDR2 YSYEKL.

This sequence joins TRBV24-1 and TRBJ2-1; perhaps TRBD1 as D (6 bases). This CDR3 is built from 15 residues. Germline V gene data show CDR1 as KGHDR and CDR2 as SFDVKD. Trimming pared 4 bases from V and 10 bases from J, leaving 19 bases between. CDR3 residues: CATSDTGHAALEQFF. CDR3 sequence (DNA): TGTGCCACCAGTGACACGGGACATGCGGCGCTCGAGCAGTTCTTC.

The chain uses TRBV15 and TRBJ1-5, with no clear D. Germline V gene lookup returns CDR1 LNHNV and CDR2 YYDKDF (reference sequence). This CDR3 spans 16 amino acids. The germline V and J ends were trimmed by 0 bases and 3 bases, with 12 bases remaining between them. DNA for the CDR3: TGTGCCACCAGCAGAGATCGCGGGCAGTCCAATCAGCCCCAGCATTTT. Translating gives CATSRDRGQSNQPQHF.

The V and J genes are TRBV18 and TRBJ2-7, with 10 nucleotides matching TRBD2. The CDR3 loop spans 17 amino acids. Trimming cost V 3 bases and J 4 bases; bases outside gene matches: 12. Per germline, CDR1 KGHSH and CDR2 LQKENI. The DNA of the CDR3 is TGTGCCAGCTCACCCATTGGACTAGCGGTCGACAGATACGAGCAGTACTTC. Its translation is CASSPIGLAVDRYEQYF.

This chain connects TRBV19 to TRBJ1-6, with TRBD1 identical over 8 bases. The CDR3 covers 15 residues. Germline trimming cut 6 bases from V and 4 bases from J; bases unmatched to any gene: 5. Germline loops: CDR1 LNHDA, CDR2 SQIVND (reference sequence). The CDR3 coding sequence is TGTGCCAGTAGGGCAACAGGGGGGTATAATTCACCCCTCCACTTT. It encodes CASRATGGYNSPLHF.

Here the CDR3 DNA reads TGTGCCAGCAGCCGAATTCAGGGGCGGGGGACTGAAGCTTTCTTT. Amino acids: CASSRIQGRGTEAFF. This chain uses TRBV3-1 (or the pseudogene TRBV3-2) with TRBJ1-1, with a tentative D call TRBD1 (6 bases). Germline CDR1 LGHDT, CDR2 YNNKEL (reference sequence). The CDR3 contains 15 residues. V lost 4 bases and J lost 5, with 17 bases in between.

For this clone: The sample carries other DNA sequences with the same CDR3. The J gene is TRBJ1-1, the V gene TRBV27, with no clear D. Germline CDR1 is MNHEY and CDR2 is SMNVEV (reference sequence). This CDR3 has 13 amino acids. V lost 2 bases and J 5 bases, leaving 9 bases between the germline ends. The CDR3 spells CASSLSRGTEAFF. The CDR3 DNA reads as TGTGCCAGCAGTTTAAGTCGGGGTACTGAAGCTTTCTTT.